A selection of T cell receptor beta chains follows, all from one sample in a study of molecular identifiers for immune sequencing clone quantification. Using its own MiXCR run on the PCR reads, TCRdb lists one record per CDR3 protein. The sample has about half a million distinct CDR3 sequences, over 20% seen once. The sample consisted of naive CD8+ T cells from blood, with Jurkat cell RNA spiked in. These receptors were collected from a human donor in good health. Some libraries in this study had Jurkat cell RNA spiked in. The CDR3 runs from the conserved cysteine through the conserved F or W. The D gene is left open where the match is weak. Clone size is stated in some rows and not others, as once, few, many or a class when expanded.

TRBV7-9	TRBJ1-2	few	NA	CASSLVGHNYGYTF	TGTGCCAGCAGCTTAGTCGGGCATAACTATGGCTACACCTTC
TRBV12-3/TRBV12-4	TRBJ2-6	many	TRBD1	CASRRVGQAVPGANVLTF	TGTGCCAGCAGACGTGTGGGACAGGCGGTCCCTGGGGCCAACGTCCTGACTTTC
TRBV12-3/TRBV12-4	TRBJ1-1	few	NA	CASSLGPAEAFF	TGTGCCAGCAGTTTGGGCCCGGCGGAGGCTTTCTTT
TRBV10-2	TRBJ1-2	few	NA	CASRADLFTDFTF	TGCGCCAGCAGGGCGGATCTGTTTACTGACTTCACCTTC
TRBV7-6	TRBJ2-1	few	TRBD2	CASSELAGKYNEQFF	TGTGCCAGCAGCGAACTAGCGGGAAAATACAATGAGCAGTTCTTC
TRBV19	TRBJ2-5	NA	TRBD1	CASSIGTGGIDQETQYF	TGTGCCAGTAGTATTGGTACAGGGGGAATCGACCAAGAGACCCAGTACTTC
TRBV19	TRBJ1-5	NA	NA	CASSMFQGGQPRHF	TGTGCCAGTAGTATGTTCCAGGGCGGGCAGCCCCGACATTTT
TRBV4-1	TRBJ1-2	few	NA	CASSQGWGSNYGYTF	TGCGCCAGCAGCCAAGGATGGGGCAGTAACTATGGCTACACCTTC
TRBV2	TRBJ1-5	many	NA	CASSEAEGRGYQPQHF	TGTGCCAGCAGTGAAGCGGAGGGCAGGGGATATCAGCCCCAGCATTTT
TRBV6-6	TRBJ2-5	NA	NA	CASSYSLQGEGTQYF	TGTGCCAGCAGTTACTCGTTACAGGGTGAGGGGACCCAGTACTTC
TRBV6-1	TRBJ2-7	many	NA	CASSDRPISSYEQYF	TGTGCCAGCAGTGACCGCCCGATTTCCTCCTACGAGCAGTACTTC
TRBV19	TRBJ1-5	few	NA	CASTISRADQPQHF	TGTGCCAGTACCATTTCTAGGGCTGATCAGCCCCAGCATTTT
TRBV5-6	TRBJ1-5	NA	NA	CASSFGFPESNQPQHF	TGTGCCAGCAGCTTCGGGTTTCCCGAAAGCAATCAGCCCCAGCATTTT
TRBV7-9	TRBJ2-7	many	NA	CASSTQDYEQYF	TGTGCCAGCAGCACACAGGATTACGAGCAGTACTTC
TRBV27	TRBJ2-4	NA	TRBD2	CASSLLPPRSAGDWNIQYF	TGTGCCAGCAGTTTATTGCCCCCCCGGTCCGCGGGAGATTGGAACATTCAGTACTTC
TRBV28	TRBJ2-1	NA	TRBD2	CASSPRLASYNEQFF	TGTGCCAGCAGTCCTCGACTAGCCTCCTACAATGAGCAGTTCTTC
TRBV7-6	TRBJ2-1	many	TRBD2	CASSPGTSGRNWDEQFF	TGTGCCAGCAGCCCCGGGACTAGCGGGAGAAATTGGGATGAGCAGTTCTTC
TRBV29-1	TRBJ2-7	many	TRBD1	CSVRGTGAYEQYF	TGCAGCGTTCGAGGGACAGGAGCCTACGAGCAGTACTTC
TRBV19	TRBJ2-7	many	TRBD1	CASSPGQAPSYEQYF	TGTGCCAGTAGTCCCGGACAGGCCCCCTCCTACGAGCAGTACTTC
TRBV6-6	TRBJ2-5	NA	NA	CASSRRTAETQYF	TGTGCCAGCAGCCGGAGGACAGCAGAGACCCAGTACTTC
TRBV5-1	TRBJ1-5	NA	TRBD1	CASSTDREVGNQPQHF	TGCGCCAGCAGCACCGACAGGGAGGTTGGCAATCAGCCCCAGCATTTT
TRBV28	TRBJ2-7	many	TRBD2	CASSPAGDYEQYF	TGTGCCAGCAGCCCAGCGGGAGACTACGAGCAGTACTTC
TRBV19	TRBJ2-2	NA	TRBD1	CASSYTVGTGGSGELFF	TGTGCCAGTTCTTACACCGTCGGGACAGGGGGCTCCGGGGAGCTGTTTTTT